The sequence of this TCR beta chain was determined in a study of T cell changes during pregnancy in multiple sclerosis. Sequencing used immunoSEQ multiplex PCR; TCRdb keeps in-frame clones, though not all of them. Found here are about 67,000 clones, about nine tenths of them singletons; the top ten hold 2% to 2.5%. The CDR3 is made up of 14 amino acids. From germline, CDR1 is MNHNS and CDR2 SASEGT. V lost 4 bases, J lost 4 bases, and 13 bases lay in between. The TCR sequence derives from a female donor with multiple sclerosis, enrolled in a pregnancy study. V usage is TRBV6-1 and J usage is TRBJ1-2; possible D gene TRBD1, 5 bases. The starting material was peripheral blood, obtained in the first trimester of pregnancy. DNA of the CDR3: TGTGCCAGCAGTGCCTCCCAGGGAGGCTATGGCTACACCTTC. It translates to CASSASQGGYGYTF.